The 18 T cell receptor beta chains below were found in one sample sequenced in a study of blood T cells in healthy people across ages. A second roughly 6 to 11 cycle PCR used barcoded and J-beta primers. TCRdb recomputed calls from the 5' RACE reads with MiXCR, one row per CDR3 protein. The table records roughly 1.4 million distinct CDR3 sequences, around 59% of them present only once. Sequencing was carried out using blood. These receptors were collected from a man aged 18 to 29 in good health.

In this sample, this clonotype turned up a few times. The chain's CDR3 is CASSQDRASGNTIYF. The CDR3 DNA follows: TGTGCCAGCAGCCAAGATCGAGCTTCTGGAAACACCATATATTTT. The rearrangement joins TRBV3-1 to TRBJ1-3; D not resolved. The germline CDR1 and CDR2 sequences are LGHDT and YNNKEL (reference sequence). V lost 0 bases and J lost 1, with 7 bases in between. The CDR3 covers 15 residues.

This clonotype was detected only a few times. The rearrangement uses TRBV6-4 and TRBJ2-2; possibly TRBD2 for D (6 bases). Germline V gives CDR1 MRHNA, CDR2 SNTAGT. This CDR3 has 14 residues. V was clipped by 4 bases and J by 4 bases, with 10 bases between them. The CDR3 sequence: CASSVAGGTGELFF. As DNA, the CDR3 is TGTGCCAGCAGTGTTGCCGGGGGCACCGGGGAGCTGTTTTTT.

The count of this clonotype is one. The rearrangement links TRBV4-3 to TRBJ1-6; perhaps TRBD1 as D (6 bases). CDR1 and CDR2 from the germline V gene are LGHNA and YSLEER. CDR3 length: 17 residues. V lost 1 base and J lost 4, with 14 bases in between. The CDR3 coding sequence is TGCGCCAGCAGCCAAGCCTTCACGGACAGATATAATTCACCCCTCCACTTT. Protein sequence: CASSQAFTDRYNSPLHF.

J is TRBJ2-3 and V is TRBV6-6; 8 nucleotides line up with TRBD2. V dropped 0 bases and J dropped 5; count of bases not matched to a gene: 7. CDR3 length: 16 residues. Germline V gene sequence: CDR1 MNHNY, CDR2 SVGAGI (reference sequence). CDR3 sequence reads: CASSYSGLAAGDTQYF. The CDR3 bases are TGTGCCAGCAGTTACTCCGGACTAGCCGCGGGAGATACGCAGTATTTT.

This clonotype has just a few counts. V usage is TRBV10-2 and J usage is TRBJ1-4; no clear D. The CDR3 is 12 amino acids. The germline gives CDR1 WSHSY, CDR2 SAAADI. V dropped 6 bases and J dropped 5 bases, with 7 bases sitting between them. Written as DNA, the CDR3 is TGCGCCAGCAGGGACCGGAATGAAAAACTGTTTTTT. This sequence encodes CASRDRNEKLFF.

The chain carries TRBV6-5 and TRBJ1-2; 9 bases fit TRBD1. The CDR3 is 15 amino acids. Looked up from germline, CDR1 is MNHEY and CDR2 is SVGAGI. The junction had 7 bases not matched to a gene; V was cut back by 5 bases and J by 3 bases. CDR3 residues: CASSRGQGQDYGYTF. CDR3 DNA sequence: TGTGCCAGCAGTCGAGGACAGGGGCAAGACTATGGCTACACCTTC.

This chain uses TRBV12-3 or TRBV12-4 with TRBJ1-4; D gene unclear. Trimming took off 6 bases at V and 5 bases at J, with 16 bases between the two ends. The CDR3 has 15 amino acids. CDR3 bases: TGTGCCAGCAGCCCTATCTTCTCGGACAATGAAAAACTGTTTTTT. Translating gives CASSPIFSDNEKLFF.

V gene TRBV20-1 combines with J gene TRBJ2-1; 15 nucleotides line up with TRBD2. V gave up 5 bases and J gave up 8 bases; unmatched junction bases: 16. The CDR3 has 18 residues. Germline assignment: CDR1 DFQATT and CDR2 SNEGSKA (reference sequence). The CDR3 spells CSAVPGLAGGGIIHEQFF. The CDR3 bases are TGCAGTGCTGTTCCGGGACTAGCGGGAGGAGGTATCATCCATGAGCAGTTCTTC.

V is TRBV20-1 and J is TRBJ2-1; 7 bases match TRBD2. Germline V CDR1 and CDR2: DFQATT, SNEGSKA (reference sequence). This CDR3 comprises 13 residues. The V segment lost 3 bases and the J segment 3 bases; nucleotides outside the gene matches: 2. The CDR3 DNA sequence: TGCAGTGCTAGCGGGAGGAACTACAATGAGCAGTTCTTC. Translation: CSASGRNYNEQFF.

The V gene is TRBV29-1, the J gene TRBJ2-1, with D possibly matching TRBD1 (5 bases). This CDR3 is 12 amino acids long. The V gene's germline CDR1 is SQVTM and CDR2 ANQGSEA. V lost 3 bases and J 4 bases, leaving 7 bases between the germline ends. The CDR3 spells CSVDRVYNEQFF. DNA of the CDR3: TGCAGCGTTGACAGGGTATACAATGAGCAGTTCTTC.

The chain joins TRBV13 to TRBJ2-7; 8 nucleotides align to TRBD1. Germline CDR1 and CDR2: PRHDT and FYEKMQ (reference sequence). The CDR3 covers 13 residues. V shed 7 bases, J shed 2 bases, and the junction held 4 bases outside the gene matches. This CDR3 reads CASKEQGAYEQYF. The CDR3 DNA reads as TGTGCCAGCAAAGAACAGGGGGCCTACGAGCAGTACTTC.

The rearrangement joins TRBV25-1 to TRBJ1-6; no reliable D call. Between the trimmed V and J ends, which lost 4 bases and 7 bases, there was a span of 11 bases. CDR1 and CDR2 from the germline V gene are MGHDK and SYGVNS. This CDR3 is 14 amino acids long. The CDR3 nucleotides read TGTGCCAGCAGTGGTCGAGGATGGAATTCACCCCTCCACTTT. Protein: CASSGRGWNSPLHF.

The rearrangement joins TRBV7-9 to TRBJ2-3; 7 nucleotides agree with TRBD2. Trimming removed 8 bases from V and 1 base from J; junction bases left unmatched: 9. The CDR3 runs 15 residues. Germline V lookup: CDR1 SEHNR, CDR2 FQNEAQ (reference sequence). CDR3 sequence (DNA): TGTGCCAGCGGACTAGGCGGGCCTGGCACAGATACGCAGTATTTT. Its protein product is CASGLGGPGTDTQYF.

This chain uses TRBV7-2 with TRBJ1-2, with 7 bases that match TRBD1. CDR1 SGHTA and CDR2 FQGNSA come from the germline V gene. The CDR3 extends over 16 amino acids. Trimming removed 2 bases from V and 4 bases from J; junction bases left unmatched: 10. In DNA form, the CDR3 reads TGTGCCAGCAGCTTATTCGCGGGACAGTTAACCTATGGCTACACCTTC. As protein: CASSLFAGQLTYGYTF.

The chain combines TRBV2 with TRBJ2-7; D not certain. The CDR3 contains 14 residues. Trimming took off 10 bases at V and 1 base at J, with 17 bases between the two ends. CDR1 is SNHLY and CDR2 is FYNNEI in the germline V gene. The CDR3 region is CAISEDSGSYEQYF. CDR3 DNA sequence: TGTGCCATCTCCGAGGATTCCGGGTCCTACGAGCAGTACTTC.

The chain joins TRBV3-1 to TRBJ1-5, with D perhaps TRBD1 (5 bases). The CDR3 has 16 residues. The V end was cut by 0 bases, the J end by 5 bases, with 14 bases between. Germline CDR1 LGHDT, CDR2 YNNKEL (reference sequence). Here the CDR3 reads CASSQDTAVGDQPQHF. In DNA, the CDR3 is TGTGCCAGCAGCCAAGATACGGCTGTAGGGGATCAGCCCCAGCATTTT.

The chain carries TRBV9 and TRBJ1-2; D remains unclear. Germline V gene data show CDR1 as SGDLS and CDR2 as YYNGEE. With 0 bases removed from V and 7 bases from J, the gap between germline ends came to 13 bases. This CDR3 is 14 amino acids long. CDR3 sequence: CASSVEPALCGYTF. The CDR3 nucleotides read TGTGCCAGCAGCGTAGAACCGGCATTGTGTGGCTACACCTTC. Full variable domain (remainder filled in from reference TRBV9 and TRBJ1-2): DSGVTQTPKHLITATGQRVTLRCSPRSGDLSVYWYQQSLDQGLQFLIQYYNGEERAKGNILERFSAQQFPDLHSELNLSSLELGDSALYFCASSVEPALCGYTFGSGTRLTVV.

The chain has TRBV7-9 and TRBJ1-1, with D perhaps TRBD1 (5 bases). The germline V gene has CDR1 SEHNR and CDR2 FQNEAQ (reference sequence). V shed 4 bases and J shed 5 bases, with 14 bases lying between them. The CDR3 loop spans 14 amino acids. The CDR3 coding sequence is TGTGCCAGCAGCTCACCCACCGACAGAACTGAAGCTTTCTTT. This encodes CASSSPTDRTEAFF. Complete variable domain (other parts from reference TRBV7-9 and TRBJ1-1): DTGVSQNPRHKITKRGQNVTFRCDPISEHNRLYWYRQTLGQGPEFLTYFQNEAQLEKSRLLSDRFSAERPKGSFSTLEIQRTEQGDSAMYLCASSSPTDRTEAFFGQGTRLTVV.